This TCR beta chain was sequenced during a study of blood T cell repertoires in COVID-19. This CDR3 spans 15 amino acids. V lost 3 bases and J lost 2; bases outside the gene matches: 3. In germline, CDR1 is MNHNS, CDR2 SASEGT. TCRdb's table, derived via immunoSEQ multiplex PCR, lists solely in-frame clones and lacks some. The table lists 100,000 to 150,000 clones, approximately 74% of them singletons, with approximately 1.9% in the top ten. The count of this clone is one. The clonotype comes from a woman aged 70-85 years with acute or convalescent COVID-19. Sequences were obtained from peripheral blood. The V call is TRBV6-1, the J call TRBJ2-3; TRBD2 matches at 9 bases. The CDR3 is CASSETSGLTDTQYF. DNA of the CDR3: TGTGCCAGCAGTGAGACTAGCGGCCTCACAGATACGCAGTATTTT.